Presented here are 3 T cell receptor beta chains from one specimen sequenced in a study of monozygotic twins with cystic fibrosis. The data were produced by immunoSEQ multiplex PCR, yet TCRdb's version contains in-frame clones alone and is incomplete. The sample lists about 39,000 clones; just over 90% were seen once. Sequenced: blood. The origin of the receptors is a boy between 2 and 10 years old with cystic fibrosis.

This CDR3 is CSVEGQTDMNTEAFF. CDR3 in DNA: TGCAGCGTTGAAGGACAGACTGACATGAACACTGAAGCTTTCTTT. V is TRBV29-1 and J is TRBJ1-1, with a tentative D call TRBD1 (5 bases). Germline V gene lookup returns CDR1 SQVTM and CDR2 ANQGSEA. The CDR3 runs to 15 residues. Trimming stripped 1 base from V and 0 bases from J, with 12 bases between.

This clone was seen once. The CDR3 protein is CASGLTRASGGPYEQYF. CDR3 in DNA: TGTGCTAGTGGTTTGACTAGGGCTAGCGGGGGGCCTTACGAGCAGTACTTC. The chain recombines TRBV12-5 with TRBJ2-7; TRBD2 aligns across 11 bases. The CDR3 is 17 amino acids. Germline V gene data show CDR1 as LGHNT and CDR2 as FRNRAP. V lost 2 bases and J lost 4; bases outside the gene matches: 10.

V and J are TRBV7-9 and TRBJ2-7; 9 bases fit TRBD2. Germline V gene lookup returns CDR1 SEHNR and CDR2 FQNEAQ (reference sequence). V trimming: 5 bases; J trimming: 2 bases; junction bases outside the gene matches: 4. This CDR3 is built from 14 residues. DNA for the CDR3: TGTGCCAGCAGCAATAGCGGGGGAGCCTACGAGCAGTACTTC. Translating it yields CASSNSGGAYEQYF.